Detailed here is one T cell receptor (beta chain). What antigen it recognizes has not been identified. Nothing much larger sits one base from this clone, and base qualities are not available. This entry comes from a study of T cell changes during pregnancy in multiple sclerosis (dated by TCRdb to between 2017 and 2020). General notes on the study: In women with multiple sclerosis, the researchers looked at how the T cell repertoire shifted as pregnancy progressed.

Library preparation employed the immunoSEQ multiplex PCR assay. TCRdb obtained this table from immuneACCESS and retained in-frame rearrangements with V and J assigned. These tables miss some clones; where compared with another copy, unresolved V genes account for less than half of the shortfall, and the remainder is unexplained. Across this sample there are around 92,000 clones, with approximately 93% seen only once. Of the sample, more than 0.75% falls within the top ten clones. The sequence was obtained from a female donor with multiple sclerosis, enrolled in a pregnancy study. Sequenced here: peripheral blood, sampled after pregnancy.

The nucleotide sequence is given as TGTGCCAGCAGCAGTACGGGACTAGCGGTTGCAGATACGCAGTATTTT. Its translation is CASSSTGLAVADTQYF. The rearrangement joined TRBV6-6 to TRBJ2-3, with 11 bases aligning to TRBD2. The CDR3 goes from the cysteine to the phenylalanine over 16 residues. Kept here is only the CDR3 DNA, which spans 48 bases and is read in frame from base 1. Reading the germline V gene (reference sequence) gives CDR1 MNHNY and CDR2 SVGAGI. V has 6 bases trimmed and J has 4 bases trimmed; junction bases matching no gene number 9.